This T cell receptor (beta chain) is from a study of response to subunit inactivated influenza vaccine. Study outcomes and limitations: Authors suggested each seasonal flu vaccination may recruit only limited numbers of new T cells.

TCRdb fed the RT-PCR reads into MiXCR, producing one record per CDR3 protein. The table includes under 950,000 distinct CDR3 sequences, 21% detected once. CDR1 and CDR2 from the germline V gene are SEHNR and FQNEAQ (reference sequence). The junction had 8 bases not matched to a gene; V was cut back by 6 bases and J by 7 bases. The CDR3 consists of 14 residues. This clonotype was picked up many times. Its antigen is unidentified. The material was PBMCs from blood, obtained around 5 days after vaccination. V and J are TRBV7-9 and TRBJ2-5; 10 bases are a match to TRBD1. The clonotype comes from a man aged 50 to 59 who received an inactivated influenza vaccine. CDR3 sequence reads: CASSPTGGVGTQYF. The CDR3 DNA is TGTGCCAGCAGTCCGACAGGGGGCGTTGGGACCCAGTACTTC.